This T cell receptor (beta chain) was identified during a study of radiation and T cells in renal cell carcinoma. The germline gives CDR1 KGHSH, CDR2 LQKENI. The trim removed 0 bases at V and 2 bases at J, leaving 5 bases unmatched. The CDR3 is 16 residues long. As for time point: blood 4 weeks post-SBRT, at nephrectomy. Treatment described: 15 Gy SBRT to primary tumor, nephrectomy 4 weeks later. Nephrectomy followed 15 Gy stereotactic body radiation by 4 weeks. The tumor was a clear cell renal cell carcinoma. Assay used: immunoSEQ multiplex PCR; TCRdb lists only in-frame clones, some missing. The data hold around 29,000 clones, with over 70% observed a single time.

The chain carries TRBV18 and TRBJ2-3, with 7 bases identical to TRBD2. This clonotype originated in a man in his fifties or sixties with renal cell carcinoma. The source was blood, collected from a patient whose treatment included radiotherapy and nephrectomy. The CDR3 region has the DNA TGTGCCAGCTCACCACCTCTAGCGGTTGACACAGATACGCAGTATTTT. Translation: CASSPPLAVDTDTQYF. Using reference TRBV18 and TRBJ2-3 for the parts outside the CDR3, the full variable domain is NAGVMQNPRHLVRRRGQEARLRCSPMKGHSHVYWYRQLPEEGLKFMVYLQKENIIDESGMPKERFSAEFPKEGPSILRIQQVVRGDSAAYFCASSPPLAVDTDTQYFGPGTRLTVL.